This entry features one T cell receptor beta chain sequence. The junction departs from germline at one end; a sequencing error may be responsible. This specimen comes from a study of tumor and adjacent non-tumor tissue in lung cancer. The library came from three nested PCR rounds adapted from ARM-PCR protocols. Using its own MiXCR run on the multiplex PCR reads, TCRdb lists one record per CDR3 protein. There are about 200,000 distinct CDR3 sequences in the sample; 71% occur only once, and around 25% lies in the top ten. RNA was extracted from bulk tissue without any cell sorting. In germline, CDR1 is SGHAT, CDR2 FQNNGV. This CDR3 has 15 residues.

The receptor comes from a man aged 60 to 75 with non-small cell lung cancer. The rearrangement joins TRBV11-2 to TRBJ1-1; D unresolved. What was sequenced was lung tumor tissue. The CDR3 DNA is TGTGCCAGGAGCTTAGAAATCAGTGGACACACTGAAGCTTTCTTT. This sequence encodes CARSLEISGHTEAFF. Full variable domain (outside the CDR3, taken from reference TRBV11-2 and TRBJ1-1): EAGVAQSPRYKIIEKRQSVAFWCNPISGHATLYWYQQILGQGPKLLIQFQNNGVVDDSQLPKDRFSAERLKGVDSTLKIQPAKLEDSAVYLCARSLEISGHTEAFFGQGTRLTVV.